This T cell receptor beta chain was captured by sequencing in a study of regulatory T cells in long-lasting Graves disease. This clonotype was recorded a few times. Being one base from a much bigger clone, this may be a read error. The CDR3 runs to 13 residues. Germline V gives CDR1 ENHRY, CDR2 SYGVKD. The time point here: newly diagnosed GD, antithyroid drugs for less than 3 months. The TCR library was made from RNA that had been extracted from PBMCs in TRIzol. Arm-PCR of CDR3 regions with iRepertoire HTBI primers generated TCR beta libraries. TCRdb re-called the multiplex PCR reads with MiXCR, one entry per CDR3 protein. This sample yields hundreds of thousands of distinct CDR3 sequences, of which more than 10% are seen a single time; 8.9% belongs to the top ten. This same sample was also part of a study on T cells in Graves' hyperthyroidism and ophthalmopathy.

The source was peripheral blood mononuclear cells (PBMCs), collected at new diagnosis, from a patient treated with antithyroid drugs. The rearrangement joins TRBV10-3 to TRBJ2-7; the match to TRBD1 covers 9 bases. This sequence originates from a woman aged 25-40 years with Graves disease. CDR3 sequence: CATSGQGSYEQYF. The CDR3 nucleotides are TGTGCCACCAGTGGACAGGGGTCCTACGAGCAGTACTTC.